Sequencing of this T cell receptor (beta chain) was carried out in a study of technical replicates of blood from a handful of donors. Assay: immunoSEQ multiplex PCR; the TCRdb copy retains only in-frame clones and omits some. Here the sample spans 75,000 to 100,000 clones, about 93% being singletons. The germline gives CDR1 MNHNS, CDR2 SASEGT. V was clipped by 2 bases and J by 9 bases; unmatched bases: 16. This CDR3 spans 17 amino acids. V gene TRBV6-1 combines with J gene TRBJ2-7; 10 positions agree with TRBD2. Sequenced sample: T cells isolated from PBMCs. The sequence was collected from a human donor in good health. The CDR3 nucleotides are TGTGCCAGCAGTGAACTAGCGGGGGCGTTCCGGGTTCTCGGGCAGTACTTC. Its protein is CASSELAGAFRVLGQYF.